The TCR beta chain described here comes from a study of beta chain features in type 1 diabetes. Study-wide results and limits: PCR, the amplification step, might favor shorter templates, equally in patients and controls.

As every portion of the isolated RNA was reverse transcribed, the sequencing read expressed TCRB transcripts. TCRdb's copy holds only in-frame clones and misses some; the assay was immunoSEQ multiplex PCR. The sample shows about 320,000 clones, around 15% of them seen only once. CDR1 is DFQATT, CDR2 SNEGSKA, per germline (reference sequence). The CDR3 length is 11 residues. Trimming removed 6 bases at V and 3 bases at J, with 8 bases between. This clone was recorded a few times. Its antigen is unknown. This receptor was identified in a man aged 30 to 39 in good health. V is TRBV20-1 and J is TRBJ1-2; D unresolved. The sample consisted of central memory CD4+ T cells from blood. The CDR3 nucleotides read TGCAGTGCCCCCCCTTACTATGGCTACACCTTC. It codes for CSAPPYYGYTF.